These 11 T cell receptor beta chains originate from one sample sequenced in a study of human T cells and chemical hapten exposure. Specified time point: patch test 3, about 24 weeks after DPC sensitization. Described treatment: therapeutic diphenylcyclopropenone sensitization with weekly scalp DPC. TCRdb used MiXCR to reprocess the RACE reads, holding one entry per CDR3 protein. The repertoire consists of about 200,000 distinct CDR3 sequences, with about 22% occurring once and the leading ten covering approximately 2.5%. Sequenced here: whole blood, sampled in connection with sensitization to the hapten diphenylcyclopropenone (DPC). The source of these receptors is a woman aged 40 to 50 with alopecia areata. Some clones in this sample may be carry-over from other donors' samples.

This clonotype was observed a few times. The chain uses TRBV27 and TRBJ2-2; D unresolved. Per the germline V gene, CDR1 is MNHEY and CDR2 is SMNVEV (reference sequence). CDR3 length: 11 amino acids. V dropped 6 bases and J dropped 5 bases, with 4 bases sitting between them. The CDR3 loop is CASRFTGELFF. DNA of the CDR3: TGTGCCAGCAGATTTACCGGGGAGCTGTTTTTT.

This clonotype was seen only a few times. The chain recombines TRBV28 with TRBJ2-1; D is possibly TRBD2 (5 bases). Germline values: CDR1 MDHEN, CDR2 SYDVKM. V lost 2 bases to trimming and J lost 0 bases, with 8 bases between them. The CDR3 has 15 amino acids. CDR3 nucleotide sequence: TGTGCCAGCAGTTTAAGCACTAGCTCCTACAATGAGCAGTTCTTC. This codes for CASSLSTSSYNEQFF.

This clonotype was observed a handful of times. The DNA for the CDR3 is TGTGCCAGCAGCTTAGCGGGACAGGTGAAAAACATTCAGTACTTC. Translation: CASSLAGQVKNIQYF. The V gene is TRBV7-2, the J gene TRBJ2-4; 8 nucleotides align to TRBD1. The trim removed 0 bases at V and 4 bases at J, leaving 2 bases unmatched. Germline V gene lookup returns CDR1 SGHTA and CDR2 FQGNSA. This CDR3 spans 15 amino acids.

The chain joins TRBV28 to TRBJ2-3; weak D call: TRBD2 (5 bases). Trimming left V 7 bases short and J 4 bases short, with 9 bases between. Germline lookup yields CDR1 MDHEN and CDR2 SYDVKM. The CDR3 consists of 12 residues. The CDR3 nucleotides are TGTGCCAGCACGGCGGGCGCAGATACGCAGTATTTT. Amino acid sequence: CASTAGADTQYF.

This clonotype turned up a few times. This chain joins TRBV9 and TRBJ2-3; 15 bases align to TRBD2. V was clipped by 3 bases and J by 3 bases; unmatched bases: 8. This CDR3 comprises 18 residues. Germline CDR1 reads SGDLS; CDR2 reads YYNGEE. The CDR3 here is CASSAQLGLAGGTDTQYF. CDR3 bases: TGTGCCAGCAGCGCCCAGCTGGGACTAGCGGGAGGAACAGATACGCAGTATTTT. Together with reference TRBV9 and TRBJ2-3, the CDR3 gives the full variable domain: DSGVTQTPKHLITATGQRVTLRCSPRSGDLSVYWYQQSLDQGLQFLIQYYNGEERAKGNILERFSAQQFPDLHSELNLSSLELGDSALYFCASSAQLGLAGGTDTQYFGPGTRLTVL.

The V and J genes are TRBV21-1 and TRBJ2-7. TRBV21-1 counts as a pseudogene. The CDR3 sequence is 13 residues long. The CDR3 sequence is CASSTSYSYEQYF. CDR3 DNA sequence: TGTGCCAGCAGCACATCGTACAGTTACGAGCAGTACTTC.

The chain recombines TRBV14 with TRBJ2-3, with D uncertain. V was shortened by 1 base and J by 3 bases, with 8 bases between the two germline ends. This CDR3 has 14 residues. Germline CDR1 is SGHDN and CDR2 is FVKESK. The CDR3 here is CASSQVYGTDTQYF. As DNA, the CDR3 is TGTGCCAGCAGCCAAGTTTACGGGACAGATACGCAGTATTTT.

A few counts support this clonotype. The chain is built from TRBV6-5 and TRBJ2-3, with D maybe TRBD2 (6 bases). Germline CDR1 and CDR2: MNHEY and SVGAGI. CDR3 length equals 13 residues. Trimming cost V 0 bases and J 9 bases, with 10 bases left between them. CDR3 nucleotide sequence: TGTGCCAGCAGTTACTCCCGGGGAGGCACGCAGTATTTT. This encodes CASSYSRGGTQYF.

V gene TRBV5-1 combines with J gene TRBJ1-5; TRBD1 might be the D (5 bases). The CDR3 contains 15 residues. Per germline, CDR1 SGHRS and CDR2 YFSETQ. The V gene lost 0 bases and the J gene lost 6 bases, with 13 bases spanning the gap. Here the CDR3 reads CASSLEGSTSQPQHF. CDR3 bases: TGCGCCAGCAGCTTGGAGGGGTCCACCTCTCAGCCCCAGCATTTT.

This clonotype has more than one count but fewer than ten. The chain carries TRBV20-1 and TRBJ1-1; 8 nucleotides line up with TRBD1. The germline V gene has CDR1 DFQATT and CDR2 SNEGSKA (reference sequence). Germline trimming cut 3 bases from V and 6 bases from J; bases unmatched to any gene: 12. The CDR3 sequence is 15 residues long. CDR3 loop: CSASSHATGDSEAFF. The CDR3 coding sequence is TGCAGTGCTAGTAGTCATGCGACAGGGGATTCTGAAGCTTTCTTT.

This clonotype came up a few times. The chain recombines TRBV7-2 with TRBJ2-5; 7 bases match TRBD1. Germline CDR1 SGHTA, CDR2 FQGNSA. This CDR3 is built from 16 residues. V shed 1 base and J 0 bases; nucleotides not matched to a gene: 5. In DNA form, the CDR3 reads TGTGCCAGCAGCTTAGTTCAGGGGGAGTACCAAGAGACCCAGTACTTC. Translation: CASSLVQGEYQETQYF.